A single sample gave rise to the 15 T cell receptor beta chains below, sequenced in a study of T cell clones after liver transplantation. Profiling relied on immunoSEQ multiplex PCR, and the TCRdb table lists in-frame clones only, not all of them. The sample has under 90,000 clones; 80% are singletons. Specimen: CD4+ T cells from blood, collected before liver transplant. The receptors derive from a human donor who received a liver transplant.

The CDR3 nucleotides read TGTGCCAGCAGTGTTAAGATGAACACCGGGGAGCTGTTTTTT. Translating gives CASSVKMNTGELFF. The chain couples TRBV2 to TRBJ2-2; no definite D call. With 4 bases removed from V and 1 base from J, the gap between germline ends came to 7 bases. The CDR3 runs to 14 residues. Germline loops: CDR1 SNHLY, CDR2 FYNNEI.

The rearrangement links TRBV19 to TRBJ1-1; D not resolved. The CDR3 length is 14 residues. V dropped 1 base and J dropped 3 bases, with 9 bases sitting between them. In germline, CDR1 is LNHDA, CDR2 SQIVND (reference sequence). CDR3 nucleotide sequence: TGTGCCAGTAGTATAGTGGGCGGGCACACTGAAGCTTTCTTT. It specifies CASSIVGGHTEAFF.

This clone showed up just once. This chain connects TRBV5-1 to TRBJ2-1, with a possible D match to TRBD2 (5 bases). Germline CDR1 SGHRS, CDR2 YFSETQ. The CDR3 covers 14 residues. V was shortened by 4 bases and J by 5 bases, with 13 bases between the two germline ends. CDR3 bases: TGCGCCAGCAGCCTTCAGACGAGGGACAATGAGCAGTTCTTC. This encodes CASSLQTRDNEQFF.

J is TRBJ1-5 and V is TRBV19; D not certain. The V gene lost 11 bases and the J gene lost 1 base, with 9 bases spanning the gap. Germline V gene sequence: CDR1 LNHDA, CDR2 SQIVND (reference sequence). This CDR3 region has 12 residues. The CDR3 here is CASQDSNQPQHF. Here the CDR3 DNA reads TGTGCCTCGCAGGACAGCAATCAGCCCCAGCATTTT.

This clone was observed a handful of times. J is TRBJ2-3 and V is TRBV5-1; no clear D. The CDR3 runs to 15 residues. Germline CDR1 reads SGHRS; CDR2 reads YFSETQ. Trimming removed 2 bases from V and 1 base from J, with 11 bases in between. The DNA of the CDR3 is TGCGCCAGCAGCTTATTAGCCAGTCGCACAGATACGCAGTATTTT. This codes for CASSLLASRTDTQYF.

The V gene is TRBV2, the J gene TRBJ2-3; possible D gene TRBD2, 6 bases. V was pared by 8 bases and J by 2 bases, with 20 bases between. The CDR3 extends over 16 amino acids. Per germline, CDR1 SNHLY and CDR2 FYNNEI. The CDR3: CASSGGLARITDTQYF. The CDR3 DNA follows: TGTGCCAGCTCAGGTGGTCTAGCGAGGATCACAGATACGCAGTATTTT.

In its sample, this clone was seen once. Written as DNA, the CDR3 is TGTGCCAGCAGTTACTCGGGACGACTCTTGAATGAGCAGTTCTTC. Encoded protein: CASSYSGRLLNEQFF. This sequence joins TRBV6-6 and TRBJ2-1; either TRBD1 or TRBD2 may supply D (5 bases each). The CDR3 covers 15 residues. Germline CDR1 MNHNY, CDR2 SVGAGI (reference sequence). The V end was cut by 0 bases, the J end by 7 bases, with 13 bases between.

This rearrangement joins TRBV14 to TRBJ2-1, with 11 bases that match TRBD1. The germline V gene has CDR1 SGHDN and CDR2 FVKESK. Trimming removed 2 bases from V and 7 bases from J; junction bases left unmatched: 7. The CDR3 contains 16 residues. CDR3 nucleotide sequence: TGTGCCAGCAGCCAATTATGGACAGGGGGCATAAATGAGCAGTTCTTC. It translates to CASSQLWTGGINEQFF. Filled out from reference TRBV14 and TRBJ2-1, the complete variable domain reads EAGVTQFPSHSVIEKGQTVTLRCDPISGHDNLYWYRRVMGKEIKFLLHFVKESKQDESGMPNNRFLAERTGGTYSTLKVQPAELEDSGVYFCASSQLWTGGINEQFFGPGTRLTVL.

This chain connects TRBV7-9 to TRBJ2-7, with a possible D match to TRBD2 (6 bases). Trimming cost V 4 bases and J 2 bases, with 15 bases left between them. Germline CDR1 reads SEHNR; CDR2 reads FQNEAQ (reference sequence). This CDR3 region has 15 residues. The CDR3 sequence: CASSSPRGTPYEQYF. The CDR3, as DNA: TGTGCCAGCAGCTCGCCCCGGGGGACTCCCTACGAGCAGTACTTC.

This clone was observed a few times. The chain uses TRBV28 and TRBJ2-5; D is uncertain. V was trimmed by 1 base and J by 4 bases, leaving 4 bases between them. Germline V gene sequence: CDR1 MDHEN, CDR2 SYDVKM. The CDR3 is 12 amino acids. CDR3 sequence: CASSLFRETQYF. The CDR3 coding sequence is TGTGCCAGCAGTTTATTTCGAGAGACCCAGTACTTC.

V and J are TRBV5-1 and TRBJ2-7; 10 bases align to TRBD2. The V gene end was trimmed by 1 base and the J gene end by 6 bases; junction bases not matched to a gene: 10. The CDR3 extends over 16 amino acids. Germline assignment: CDR1 SGHRS and CDR2 YFSETQ. Here the CDR3 reads CASSLWGVAGGLEQYF. CDR3 nucleotide sequence: TGCGCCAGCAGCTTGTGGGGTGTAGCGGGAGGCCTCGAGCAGTACTTC.

The V and J genes are TRBV14 and TRBJ2-1; no clear D gene. This CDR3 region has 13 residues. In germline, CDR1 is SGHDN, CDR2 FVKESK. V dropped 3 bases and J dropped 8 bases, with 11 bases sitting between them. CDR3 amino acids: CASSQGWYDEQFF. The DNA for the CDR3 is TGTGCCAGCAGCCAGGGATGGTACGATGAGCAGTTCTTC.

The chain has TRBV9 and TRBJ1-4, with TRBD1 matching over 8 bases. The V and J ends lost 3 bases and 8 bases, in that order; junction bases with no gene match: 9. CDR1 is SGDLS, CDR2 YYNGEE, per germline. The CDR3 extends over 15 amino acids. CDR3 nucleotides: TGTGCCAGCAGCGCGACAGGGGCTATGAGGGAAAAACTGTTTTTT. Its translation is CASSATGAMREKLFF.

The rearrangement joins TRBV14 to TRBJ1-3; 7 positions match TRBD1. The V and J ends lost 5 bases and 5 bases, in that order; junction bases with no gene match: 3. Germline V CDR1 and CDR2: SGHDN, FVKESK. This CDR3 is built from 13 residues. CDR3 sequence (DNA): TGTGCCAGCAGCGGGACAGAGCGAAACACCATATATTTT. It specifies CASSGTERNTIYF.

V gene TRBV15 combines with J gene TRBJ2-7; D call uncertain. This CDR3 is built from 14 residues. In germline, CDR1 is LNHNV, CDR2 YYDKDF (reference sequence). V was pared by 0 bases and J by 4 bases, with 10 bases between. The CDR3 sequence: CATSRDRYGYEQYF. Here the CDR3 DNA reads TGTGCCACCAGCAGAGATCGCTACGGGTACGAGCAGTACTTC.